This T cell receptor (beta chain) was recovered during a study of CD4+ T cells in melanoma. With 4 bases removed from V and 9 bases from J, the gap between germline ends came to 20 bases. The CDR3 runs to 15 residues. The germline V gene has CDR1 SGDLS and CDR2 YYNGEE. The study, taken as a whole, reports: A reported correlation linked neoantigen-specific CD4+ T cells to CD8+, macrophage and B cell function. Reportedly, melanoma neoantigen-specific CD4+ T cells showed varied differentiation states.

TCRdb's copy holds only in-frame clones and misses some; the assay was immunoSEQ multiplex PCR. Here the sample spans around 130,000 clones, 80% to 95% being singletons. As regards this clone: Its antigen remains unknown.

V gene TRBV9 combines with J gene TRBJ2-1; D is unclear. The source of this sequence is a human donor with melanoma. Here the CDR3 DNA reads TGTGCCAGCAGCAGCCGGGCCGCCGTCCCGGGTGAGCAGTTCTTC. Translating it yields CASSSRAAVPGEQFF.